This T cell receptor beta chain was documented in a study of T-cell reconstitution after alpha-beta-depleted transplantation in children. CDR3 size: 12 residues. V dropped 7 bases and J dropped 6 bases, with 9 bases sitting between them. Whole-study results and caveats: Expanded clones from the graft, numbering several hundred, reportedly supplied alpha-beta T cells about two months after transplant.

Only one count was recorded for this clonotype. The antigen is undetermined. Unique molecular identifiers were incorporated into the prepared TCRbeta library. TCRdb re-called the PCR reads with MiXCR, one entry per CDR3 protein. The sample lists 480,000 or so distinct CDR3 sequences, roughly a tenth occurring once. This receptor was taken from a child younger than 10 with inherited bone marrow failure, due to receive a stem cell transplant. The chain carries TRBV12-3 or TRBV12-4 and TRBJ2-2; no clear D. The sequencing used PBMCs, collected before TCRalphabeta/CD19-depleted stem cell transplant. Here the CDR3 reads CASISVAGELFF. In DNA form, the CDR3 reads TGTGCCAGCATCTCTGTGGCCGGGGAGCTGTTTTTT.